This TCR beta chain was identified during a study of blood T cell repertoires in COVID-19. On the study more broadly: Samples taken during acute and convalescent COVID-19 were collected in the United States, Italy and Spain. Nucleic acid was either cDNA or gDNA, and it came from T cells, B-cell-depleted T cells, or PBMCs.

TCRdb's copy holds only in-frame clones and misses some; the assay was immunoSEQ multiplex PCR. The sample records around 270,000 clones, roughly 86% being singletons. This CDR3 is built from 15 residues. V was cut by 1 base and J by 7 bases, with 13 bases left in between. CDR1 and CDR2 (germline): SEHNR, FQNEAQ (reference sequence). This clone came up once. This clonotype originated in a man aged 40-49 years who had recovered from COVID-19. The V call is TRBV7-9, the J call TRBJ1-4, with D hard to call. Sequenced sample: peripheral blood. The CDR3 reads CASSLGGLASEKLFF. CDR3 nucleotides: TGTGCCAGCAGCTTAGGAGGTTTGGCGTCTGAAAAACTGTTTTTT.